Presented here are 26 T cell receptor beta chains from one specimen sequenced in a study of CD8 T cells in ankylosing spondylitis. Antigen specificity for these receptors is unknown. Study-wide results and caveats: Apparently characteristic of ankylosing spondylitis blood was a TCR beta motif (roughly eight highly homologous variants).

In TCRdb, the 5' RACE reads were re-called with MiXCR into one record per CDR3 protein. The sample carries approximately 400,000 distinct CDR3 sequences, roughly a quarter recorded once. Sequencing was performed on blood, either unsorted or a sorted T cell fraction (not recorded which). The receptors originated from a male donor with ankylosing spondylitis.

The rearrangement uses TRBV3-1 and TRBJ2-1; 8 bases are a match to TRBD1. V lost 5 bases, J lost 7 bases, and 7 bases stayed unmatched. This CDR3 has 14 amino acids. CDR1 and CDR2 from the germline V gene are LGHDT and YNNKEL (reference sequence). In DNA, the CDR3 is TGTGCCAGCAGCGGACGGACAGGGAGAAATGAGCAGTTCTTC. Protein: CASSGRTGRNEQFF.

The chain carries TRBV2 and TRBJ2-5, with 9 bases aligning to TRBD2. J was trimmed by 2 bases and V by 5 bases; bases with no gene match: 9. Germline lookup yields CDR1 SNHLY and CDR2 FYNNEI. CDR3 length: 16 amino acids. CDR3 sequence: CASSPFGLAGQETQYF. The CDR3 coding sequence is TGTGCCAGCAGTCCTTTCGGCCTAGCGGGACAAGAGACCCAGTACTTC.

The chain carries TRBV5-1 and TRBJ2-3, with TRBD1 as a possible D gene (6 bases). Trimming removed 3 bases from V and 2 bases from J, with 10 bases in between. The CDR3 runs 14 residues. Germline CDR1 and CDR2: SGHRS and YFSETQ. For the CDR3, the DNA is TGCGCCAGCAGCTCACAGGGATCCACAGATACGCAGTATTTT. Residues: CASSSQGSTDTQYF.

This sequence joins TRBV11-1 and TRBJ2-1, with D possibly being TRBD1 (6 bases). V was pared by 6 bases and J by 5 bases, with 17 bases between. The CDR3 is made up of 15 amino acids. Germline V CDR1 and CDR2: SGHAT, FQDESV (reference sequence). Here the CDR3 reads CASRLSRGYNNEQFF. CDR3 in DNA: TGTGCCAGCAGACTGTCAAGGGGGTATAACAATGAGCAGTTCTTC. The variable domain in full, with the rest retrieved from reference TRBV11-1 and TRBJ2-1, is EAEVAQSPRYKITEKSQAVAFWCDPISGHATLYWYRQILGQGPELLVQFQDESVVDDSQLPKDRFSAERLKGVDSTLKIQPAELGDSAMYLCASRLSRGYNNEQFFGPGTRLTVL.

This clonotype has more than one count but fewer than ten. CDR3 protein: CASRQYSGIYNSPLHF. The CDR3 DNA sequence: TGTGCCAGTAGACAGTACAGCGGAATCTATAATTCACCCCTCCACTTT. This chain uses TRBV19 with TRBJ1-6; D is unresolved. The germline V gene encodes CDR1 LNHDA and CDR2 SQIVND (reference sequence). Between the trimmed V and J ends, which lost 6 bases and 3 bases, there was a span of 15 bases. This CDR3 is built from 16 residues.

The chain uses TRBV5-1 and TRBJ2-1; D is possibly TRBD2 (6 bases). The CDR3 extends over 17 amino acids. V dropped 2 bases and J dropped 8 bases, with 23 bases sitting between them. Germline V gene lookup returns CDR1 SGHRS and CDR2 YFSETQ. The DNA for the CDR3 is TGCGCCAGCAGCTTTTTACTCGGGACTTACAACACTGATGAGCAGTTCTTC. It yields the protein CASSFLLGTYNTDEQFF.

This clonotype was counted only a few times. This chain joins TRBV5-1 and TRBJ2-7; perhaps TRBD2 as D (6 bases). Trimming pared 1 base from V and 5 bases from J, leaving 13 bases between. The CDR3 runs 14 residues. Germline loops: CDR1 SGHRS, CDR2 YFSETQ. The DNA for the CDR3 is TGCGCCAGCAGCTTGTCTCGGGGAGGCCACGAGCAGTACTTC. Protein sequence: CASSLSRGGHEQYF.

This clonotype was seen a few times. The chain has TRBV20-1 and TRBJ2-1, with D perhaps matching TRBD1 (6 bases). CDR1 is DFQATT and CDR2 is SNEGSKA in the germline V gene (reference sequence). V lost 2 bases and J lost 0, with 11 bases in between. This CDR3 has 15 residues. The CDR3 nucleotides read TGCAGTGCTAGACAGGGGCCGAGCTCCTACAATGAGCAGTTCTTC. Its protein product is CSARQGPSSYNEQFF.

This clonotype has only one observation. The chain links TRBV20-1 to TRBJ2-1; D may be TRBD1 (6 bases). This CDR3 has 14 amino acids. Deletions cut 5 bases from V and 0 bases from J, with 11 bases between. Germline CDR1 DFQATT, CDR2 SNEGSKA (reference sequence). CDR3 sequence (DNA): TGCAGTGCTGGACAGTTTATCTCCTACAATGAGCAGTTCTTC. Amino acids: CSAGQFISYNEQFF.

This clonotype came up a few times. The V and J genes are TRBV7-8 and TRBJ2-1; 14 bases fit TRBD2. CDR3 length: 16 residues. Germline lookup yields CDR1 SGHVS and CDR2 FQNEAQ. After removal of 5 bases from V and 2 bases from J, the junction contained 2 bases not matched to a gene. CDR3 sequence: CASSGGLAGAYNEQFF. DNA for the CDR3: TGTGCCAGCAGCGGGGGACTAGCGGGAGCCTACAATGAGCAGTTCTTC.

J is TRBJ2-7 and V is TRBV20-1; D is possibly TRBD2 (5 bases). V lost 3 bases and J 4 bases, leaving 16 bases between the germline ends. CDR3 length: 14 residues. The V gene's germline CDR1 is DFQATT and CDR2 SNEGSKA (reference sequence). In nucleotides, the CDR3 is TGCAGTGCTAGGACTCCGGGATACAATTACGAGCAGTACGTC. As protein: CSARTPGYNYEQYV.

The chain employs TRBV7-9 and TRBJ1-5; D may be TRBD1 (5 bases). This CDR3 is built from 14 residues. Germline V gives CDR1 SEHNR, CDR2 FQNEAQ (reference sequence). Trimming shortened V by 5 bases and J by 5 bases, and 13 bases separated the two germline ends. CDR3 coding DNA: TGTGCCAGCAGCAGGGGACCGATCCATCAGCCCCAGCATTTT. As protein: CASSRGPIHQPQHF.

This clonotype was observed once. The rearrangement joins TRBV19 to TRBJ1-3; D might be TRBD1 (5 bases). The germline CDR1 and CDR2 sequences are LNHDA and SQIVND (reference sequence). V gave up 4 bases and J gave up 0 bases, with 13 bases separating them. The length of the CDR3 is 16 residues. The CDR3 here is CASSSDSYLSGNTIYF. The CDR3 DNA is TGTGCCAGTAGTAGCGACAGCTATCTCTCTGGAAACACCATATATTTT.

This clonotype was counted a few times. V usage is TRBV7-8 and J usage is TRBJ2-1, with 7 bases lining up with TRBD2. Germline CDR1 reads SGHVS; CDR2 reads FQNEAQ. The V segment lost 5 bases and the J segment 5 bases; nucleotides outside the gene matches: 3. The CDR3 runs to 13 residues. The CDR3 here is CASSATSHNEQFF. The CDR3 DNA reads as TGTGCCAGCAGCGCGACTAGCCACAATGAGCAGTTCTTC.

V is TRBV3-1 and J is TRBJ2-3; tentative D call: TRBD2 (6 bases). The CDR3 sequence is 17 residues long. Per the germline V gene, CDR1 is LGHDT and CDR2 is YNNKEL (reference sequence). V was trimmed by 1 base and J by 5 bases, leaving 19 bases between them. This CDR3 reads CASSQAGSGRQRDTQYF. CDR3 in DNA: TGTGCCAGCAGCCAAGCGGGTAGCGGAAGGCAGAGAGATACGCAGTATTTT.

The rearrangement uses TRBV7-6 and TRBJ2-7; no clear D. With 1 base removed from V and 0 bases from J, the gap between germline ends came to 1 base. The CDR3 is 12 amino acids. Germline V gene sequence: CDR1 SGHVS, CDR2 FNYEAQ. The CDR3 region is CASSLVSYEQYF. CDR3 coding DNA: TGTGCCAGCAGCTTAGTCTCCTACGAGCAGTACTTC.

The CDR3 nucleotides read TGTGCCAGCGCCCCGGGGGCGGCCTCCTACGAGCAGTACTTC. Its protein product is CASAPGAASYEQYF. The gene calls are TRBV12-3 or TRBV12-4 and TRBJ2-7; D is tentatively TRBD1 or TRBD2 (6 bases each). Trimming removed 8 bases from V and 0 bases from J, with 14 bases in between. The CDR3 runs 14 residues.

This sequence joins TRBV18 and TRBJ2-3, with D uncertain. The CDR3 runs 13 residues. From germline, CDR1 is KGHSH and CDR2 LQKENI. The V and J ends lost 6 bases and 6 bases respectively, with 13 bases between them. CDR3 nucleotides: TGTGCCAGCTCGCCCAATGCCGAGGATACGCAGTATTTT. This gives the protein CASSPNAEDTQYF.

This clonotype was seen more than once but under ten times. J is TRBJ1-3 and V is TRBV2; D not certain. Germline CDR1 SNHLY, CDR2 FYNNEI. Trimming removed 6 bases at V and 0 bases at J, with 9 bases between. CDR3 length: 14 residues. The CDR3 is CASSQTFSGNTIYF. In nucleotides, the CDR3 is TGTGCCAGCAGCCAGACCTTCTCTGGAAACACCATATATTTT.

This clonotype has only a few counts. The chain carries TRBV30 and TRBJ2-3; D gene unclear. Germline-derived CDR1 and CDR2 are GTSNPN and SVGIG (reference sequence). Trimming removed 3 bases at V and 7 bases at J, with 11 bases between. CDR3 length equals 12 residues. CDR3 sequence (DNA): TGTGCCTGGAGAGTAACTCCAAATACGCAGTATTTT. It is translated as CAWRVTPNTQYF.

The chain employs TRBV5-5 and TRBJ1-2; maybe TRBD1 (5 bases). The CDR3 has 15 residues. V dropped 4 bases and J dropped 0 bases, with 13 bases sitting between them. Germline values: CDR1 SGHKS, CDR2 YYEKEE (reference sequence). The CDR3 nucleotides are TGTGCCAGCAGCCCATCGACAGAAGCTAACTATGGCTACACCTTC. This sequence encodes CASSPSTEANYGYTF.

This clonotype was seen a few times. This chain uses TRBV15 with TRBJ1-1; the D is unclear. V lost 0 bases and J 2 bases, leaving 16 bases between the germline ends. This CDR3 region has 17 residues. CDR1 is LNHNV, CDR2 YYDKDF, per germline (reference sequence). CDR3 nucleotide sequence: TGTGCCACCAGCAGAGATCCCCCCGGCTGGGCAAACACTGAAGCTTTCTTT. Its translation is CATSRDPPGWANTEAFF.

The J gene is TRBJ2-3, the V gene TRBV5-1, with 14 bases fitting TRBD2. The CDR3 is 16 residues long. Germline loops: CDR1 SGHRS, CDR2 YFSETQ. V was clipped by 4 bases and J by 6 bases; unmatched bases: 7. CDR3 bases: TGCGCCAGCAGCAAGGGACTAGCGGGAGCCCACGATACGCAGTATTTT. It translates to CASSKGLAGAHDTQYF.

This chain links TRBV7-2 with TRBJ1-1; D uncertain. CDR1 is SGHTA and CDR2 is FQGNSA in the germline V gene. The V end lost 3 bases, the J end lost 1 base, and 9 bases lay between the germline ends. The CDR3 length is 14 residues. The CDR3 region has the DNA TGTGCCAGCAGCTTGTCAAGGGAGAACACTGAAGCTTTCTTT. This sequence encodes CASSLSRENTEAFF.

The chain recombines TRBV3-1 with TRBJ2-1; possible D gene TRBD2, 5 bases. The germline V gene has CDR1 LGHDT and CDR2 YNNKEL (reference sequence). The CDR3 has 15 amino acids. With 4 bases removed from V and 5 bases from J, the gap between germline ends came to 15 bases. The CDR3 DNA reads as TGTGCCAGCAGCCGGTCGGGGAACGGGGACAATGAGCAGTTCTTC. Translating it yields CASSRSGNGDNEQFF.

The sample holds a few counts of this clonotype. J is TRBJ2-5 and V is TRBV20-1; 7 nucleotides match TRBD2. J gave up 5 bases and V 6 bases, and 9 bases lay outside the gene matches. This CDR3 comprises 13 residues. Germline CDR1 DFQATT, CDR2 SNEGSKA (reference sequence). The CDR3 protein is CSATRGVRETQYF. For the CDR3, the DNA is TGCAGTGCCACCCGGGGGGTCCGGGAGACCCAGTACTTC.